This T cell receptor beta chain was recorded in a study of T cell clonotyping in hematopoietic cell transplantation. Time point: recipient sample about 28 days before transplant, after cytoreduction. With 7 bases removed from V and 3 bases from J, the gap between germline ends came to 12 bases. The CDR3 length is 13 residues. Per the germline V gene, CDR1 is MNHNS and CDR2 is SASEGT. Sequencing used immunoSEQ multiplex PCR; TCRdb keeps in-frame clones, though not all of them. The data show around 80,000 clones, approximately 95% seen once. The material was peripheral blood mononuclear cells, obtained before stem cell transplant. This sequence originates from a woman between 45 and 60 years old with acute myeloid leukemia. Some clones in this sample may be carry-over from other donors' samples. V gene TRBV6-1 combines with J gene TRBJ1-2; D gene ambiguous. In nucleotides, the CDR3 is TGTGCCAGCACCAGGTCAGGATACTATGGCTACACCTTC. Translation gives CASTRSGYYGYTF.